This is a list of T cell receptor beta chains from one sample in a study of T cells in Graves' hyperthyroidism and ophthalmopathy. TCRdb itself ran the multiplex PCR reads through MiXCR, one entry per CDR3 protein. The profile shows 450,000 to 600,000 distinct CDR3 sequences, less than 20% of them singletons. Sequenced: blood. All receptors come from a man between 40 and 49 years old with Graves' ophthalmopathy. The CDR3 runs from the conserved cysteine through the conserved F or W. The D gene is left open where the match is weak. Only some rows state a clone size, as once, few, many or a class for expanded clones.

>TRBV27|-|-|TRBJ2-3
CASRLKTQDTQYF
TGTGCCAGCCGTTTGAAAACCCAAGATACGCAGTATTTT
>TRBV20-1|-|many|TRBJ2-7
CSARGRDLTYEQYF
TGCAGTGCTAGAGGCCGGGACTTGACCTACGAGCAGTACTTC
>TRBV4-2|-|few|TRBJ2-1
CASSQESGQVIAQFF
TGTGCCAGCAGCCAAGAGTCGGGTCAGGTCATCGCGCAGTTCTTC
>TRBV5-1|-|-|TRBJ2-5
CASSLVSGDHQETQYF
TGCGCCAGCAGCTTGGTCTCTGGAGACCATCAAGAGACCCAGTACTTC
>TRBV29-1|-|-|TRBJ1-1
CSATTDNWTEAFF
TGCAGCGCTACGACAGACAACTGGACTGAAGCTTTCTTT
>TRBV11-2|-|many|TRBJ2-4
CASSQGSLGDIQYF
TGTGCCAGCAGCCAAGGAAGCCTAGGGGACATTCAGTACTTC
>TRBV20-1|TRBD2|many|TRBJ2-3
CSASRLAGSGLGNTDTQYF
TGCAGTGCTTCTAGACTAGCGGGAAGTGGGCTAGGTAACACAGATACGCAGTATTTT
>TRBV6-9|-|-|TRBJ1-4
CASSSYDRDNNEKLFF
TGTGCCAGCAGTTCCTACGACAGAGATAATAATGAAAAACTGTTTTTT
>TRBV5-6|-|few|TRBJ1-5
CASSFGPEGNQPQHF
TGTGCCAGCAGTTTTGGTCCCGAGGGCAATCAGCCCCAGCATTTT
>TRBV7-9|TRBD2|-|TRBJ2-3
CASSHTETSGIADTQYF
TGTGCCAGCAGCCACACCGAGACTAGCGGGATTGCAGATACGCAGTATTTT
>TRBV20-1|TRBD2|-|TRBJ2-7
CSAIALAGSYEQYF
TGCAGTGCCATAGCACTAGCGGGGAGCTACGAGCAGTACTTC
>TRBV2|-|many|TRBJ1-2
CASNEGNYYGYTF
TGTGCCAGCAATGAAGGGAATTATTATGGCTACACCTTC
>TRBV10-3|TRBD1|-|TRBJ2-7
CASSDPGQGLVGLYEQYF
TGTGCCAGCAGTGACCCGGGACAGGGGCTGGTAGGCCTCTACGAGCAGTACTTC
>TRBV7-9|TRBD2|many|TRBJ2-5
CASSLASGGRRETQYF
TGTGCCAGCAGCCTAGCTAGCGGGGGACGGAGAGAGACCCAGTACTTC
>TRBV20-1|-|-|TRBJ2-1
CSASTGSGGSYNEQFF
TGCAGTGCCTCAACAGGGAGTGGAGGGTCCTACAATGAGCAGTTCTTC
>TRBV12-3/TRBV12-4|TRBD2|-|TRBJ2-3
CASSQTLTAGEGGLTDTQYF
TGTGCCAGCAGCCAAACATTGACAGCGGGAGAGGGGGGTCTCACAGATACGCAGTATTTT
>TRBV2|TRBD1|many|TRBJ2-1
CASSGGPQGVNEQFF
TGTGCCAGCAGTGGTGGGCCCCAGGGGGTCAATGAGCAGTTCTTC
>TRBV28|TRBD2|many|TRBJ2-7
CASSLRTRAYEQYF
TGTGCCAGCAGTCTCCGGACTAGAGCTTACGAGCAGTACTTC
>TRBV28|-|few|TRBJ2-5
CASSLFAKTQYF
TGTGCCAGCAGTTTATTTGCGAAGACCCAGTACTTC
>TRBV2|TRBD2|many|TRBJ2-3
CASSGTASAGDRTDTQYF
TGTGCCAGCAGTGGAACCGCTAGCGCGGGAGACCGCACAGATACGCAGTATTTT
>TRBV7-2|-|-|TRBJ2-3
CASSPWALARDTQYF
TGTGCCAGCAGCCCGTGGGCGCTAGCCCGAGATACGCAGTATTTT
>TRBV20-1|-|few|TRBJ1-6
CSARDQRVENSPLHF
TGCAGTGCTAGAGATCAACGGGTGGAGAATTCACCCCTCCACTTT
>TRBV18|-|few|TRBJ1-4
CASSPLRGSPHEKLFF
TGTGCCAGCTCACCACTCCGGGGCAGCCCGCATGAAAAACTGTTTTTT
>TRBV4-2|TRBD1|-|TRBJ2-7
CASSHLSGTDPYEQYF
TGTGCCAGCAGCCACCTCTCGGGGACAGATCCCTACGAGCAGTACTTC
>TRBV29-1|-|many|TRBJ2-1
CSVGGGQFF
TGCAGCGTTGGCGGTGGGCAGTTCTTC
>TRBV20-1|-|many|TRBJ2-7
CSARVEGYPVEQYF
TGCAGTGCTAGAGTCGAGGGGTATCCTGTCGAGCAGTACTTC
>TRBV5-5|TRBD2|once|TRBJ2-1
CASSDDTSGGANEQFF
TGCGCCAGCAGCGACGATACTAGCGGGGGAGCCAATGAGCAGTTCTTC
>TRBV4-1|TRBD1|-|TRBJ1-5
CASSQVTGGQPQHF
TGCGCCAGCAGCCAAGTGACAGGGGGCCAGCCCCAGCATTTT
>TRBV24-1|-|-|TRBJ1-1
CATSDLHGRAFF
TGTGCCACCAGTGATCTTCATGGAAGGGCTTTCTTT
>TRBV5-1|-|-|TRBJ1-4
CASSLGRTATNEKLFF
TGCGCCAGCAGCTTAGGACGCACGGCAACTAATGAAAAACTGTTTTTT
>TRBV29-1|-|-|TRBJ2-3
CSVGLPSTDTQYF
TGCAGCGTTGGGCTTCCTAGCACAGATACGCAGTATTTT
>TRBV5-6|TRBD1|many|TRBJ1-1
CASSGTGVEAFF
TGTGCCAGCAGCGGGACAGGGGTTGAAGCTTTCTTT
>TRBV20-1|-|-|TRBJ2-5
CSARTGRGETQYF
TGCAGTGCAAGGACAGGGCGGGGGGAGACCCAGTACTTC
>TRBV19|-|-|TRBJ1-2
CASIGRTILYGYTF
TGTGCCAGTATTGGACGGACGATACTCTATGGCTACACCTTC
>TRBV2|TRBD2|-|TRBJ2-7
CASMRGASSYEQYF
TGTGCCAGCATGCGGGGGGCGAGCTCCTACGAGCAGTACTTC
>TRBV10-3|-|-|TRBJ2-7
CAISVNYEQYF
TGTGCCATCAGTGTGAACTACGAGCAGTACTTC
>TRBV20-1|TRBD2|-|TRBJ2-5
CSKMRLAGVGETQYF
TGCAGTAAAATGAGGCTAGCGGGAGTCGGAGAGACCCAGTACTTC
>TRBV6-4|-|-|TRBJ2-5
CASSDSKGWETQYF
TGTGCCAGCAGTGACTCGAAGGGGTGGGAGACCCAGTACTTC
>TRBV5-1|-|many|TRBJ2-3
CASSPFSGDTQYF
TGCGCCAGCAGCCCCTTTAGTGGAGATACGCAGTATTTT
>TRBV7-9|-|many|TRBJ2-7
CASTRQSAGYEQYF
TGTGCCAGCACCAGACAGAGCGCGGGATACGAGCAGTACTTC
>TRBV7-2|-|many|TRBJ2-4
CASSPNREVAKNIQYF
TGTGCCAGCAGTCCCAACAGGGAGGTAGCCAAAAACATTCAGTACTTC